Each of the 32 T cell receptor beta chains below was sequenced from the same sample in a study of blood T cell repertoires in COVID-19. Profiling relied on immunoSEQ multiplex PCR, and the TCRdb table lists in-frame clones only, not all of them. The repertoire has about 280,000 clones, approximately 83% of them found once; the top ten carry less than 2.5%. Sequenced: peripheral blood. These receptors were collected from a woman aged 30 to 39 who had recovered from COVID-19.

The rearrangement joins TRBV6-5 to TRBJ2-7; 8 bases map to TRBD2. Germline V CDR1 and CDR2: MNHEY, SVGAGI. V lost 9 bases to trimming and J lost 3 bases; unmatched junction nucleotides: 1. This CDR3 spans 11 amino acids. CDR3 in amino acids: CASSGNYEQYF. CDR3 nucleotide sequence: TGTGCCAGTAGCGGGAACTACGAGCAGTACTTC.

In its sample, this clone was seen a few times. The chain joins TRBV6-1 to TRBJ1-2; D remains ambiguous. The CDR3 is 11 residues long. Germline V gene lookup returns CDR1 MNHNS and CDR2 SASEGT. V was trimmed by 2 bases and J by 8 bases, leaving 6 bases between them. CDR3 sequence: CASSELQGYTF. For the CDR3, the DNA is TGTGCCAGCAGTGAATTACAGGGCTACACCTTC.

With regard to this clone: Compared with germline, one end of the junction differs, possibly owing to a read error. DNA of the CDR3: TGTGCCAGCAGTTTGAAGACTAGCGTGCACTTC. It encodes CASSLKTSVHF. The chain carries TRBV28 and TRBJ2-4, with 8 bases matching TRBD2. The CDR3 covers 11 residues. Germline V gene sequence: CDR1 MDHEN, CDR2 SYDVKM.

This sequence joins TRBV5-5 and TRBJ1-6; D is possibly TRBD1 (5 bases). Germline lookup yields CDR1 SGHKS and CDR2 YYEKEE (reference sequence). The CDR3 loop spans 16 amino acids. The germline V and J ends were trimmed by 4 bases and 4 bases, with 15 bases remaining between them. Here the CDR3 reads CASSRLGPRYNSPLHF. In DNA form, the CDR3 reads TGTGCCAGCAGCCGTCTGGGGCCCCGATATAATTCACCCCTCCACTTT.

The chain recombines TRBV6-5 with TRBJ1-1, with 8 bases aligning to TRBD1. V lost 6 bases to trimming and J lost 2 bases; unmatched junction nucleotides: 8. CDR1 is MNHEY, CDR2 SVGAGI, per germline. The CDR3 has 15 residues. In DNA, the CDR3 is TGTGCCAGCAGCTCAGGGGGCGCGGATAACACTGAAGCTTTCTTT. Residues: CASSSGGADNTEAFF.

V gene TRBV5-1 combines with J gene TRBJ2-5, with D perhaps matching TRBD1 (6 bases). The CDR3 has 14 amino acids. Germline CDR1 reads SGHRS; CDR2 reads YFSETQ. V was trimmed by 3 bases and J by 5 bases, leaving 14 bases between them. The CDR3 DNA sequence: TGCGCCAGCAGCTCGCGAACAGGGAGCGAGACCCAGTACTTC. This sequence encodes CASSSRTGSETQYF.

V is TRBV3-1 (or the pseudogene TRBV3-2) and J is TRBJ2-7, with 9 bases that match TRBD2. V was clipped by 1 base and J by 3 bases; unmatched bases: 7. Germline loops: CDR1 LGHDT, CDR2 YNNKEL (reference sequence). CDR3 length equals 16 residues. In nucleotides, the CDR3 is TGTGCCAGCAGCCAAGGACGGCGGGGGGGAATCTACGAGCAGTACTTC. Amino acid sequence: CASSQGRRGGIYEQYF.

This clone was detected only once. V gene TRBV3-1 (or the pseudogene TRBV3-2) combines with J gene TRBJ2-2, with a possible D match to TRBD2 (5 bases). Germline loops: CDR1 LGHDT, CDR2 YNNKEL (reference sequence). Trimming removed 1 base at V and 4 bases at J, with 13 bases between. The CDR3 has 16 residues. This CDR3 is CASSQVPRTPTGELFF. In DNA, the CDR3 is TGTGCCAGCAGCCAAGTCCCAAGGACTCCCACCGGGGAGCTGTTTTTT.

V is TRBV7-3 and J is TRBJ2-5, with TRBD2 matching 10 bases. The CDR3 is 15 residues long. J was trimmed by 5 bases and V by 4 bases; bases with no gene match: 7. Germline V gene data show CDR1 as SGHTA and CDR2 as FQGTGA. CDR3 DNA: TGTGCCAGCAGCTCAGGGACTAGCGCCGGGGAGACCCAGTACTTC. Amino acids: CASSSGTSAGETQYF. Filled out from reference TRBV7-3 and TRBJ2-5, the complete variable domain reads GAGVSQTPSNKVTEKGKYVELRCDPISGHTALYWYRQSLGQGPEFLIYFQGTGAADDSGLPNDRFFAVRPEGSVSTLKIQRTERGDSAVYLCASSSGTSAGETQYFGPGTRLLVL.

The chain is built from TRBV6-6 and TRBJ2-6; unclear D gene. The CDR3 sequence is 17 residues long. The germline V and J ends were trimmed by 5 bases and 0 bases, with 14 bases remaining between them. Germline V gives CDR1 MNHNY, CDR2 SVGAGI (reference sequence). The CDR3 region is CASSRAMVSSGANVLTF. The DNA for the CDR3 is TGTGCCAGCAGTCGTGCTATGGTTTCCTCTGGGGCCAACGTCCTGACTTTC.

The CDR3 DNA is TGTGCCAGCAGTTATGGGCAGCCCTATGGCTACACCTTC. Its protein product is CASSYGQPYGYTF. This chain joins TRBV28 and TRBJ1-2; D not resolved. V was pared by 4 bases and J by 4 bases, with 10 bases between. The CDR3 is made up of 13 amino acids. Germline V lookup: CDR1 MDHEN, CDR2 SYDVKM.

The genes are TRBV6-5 and TRBJ1-1; weak D call: TRBD1 (6 bases). Trimming left V 5 bases short and J 4 bases short, with 11 bases between. Germline V gene lookup returns CDR1 MNHEY and CDR2 SVGAGI. This CDR3 comprises 13 residues. The CDR3, as DNA: TGTGCCAGCAGTACTTACAGGGCCACTGAAGCTTTCTTT. The encoded protein is CASSTYRATEAFF.

This sequence joins TRBV7-9 and TRBJ2-7; 7 bases map to TRBD2. This CDR3 has 14 residues. Germline loops: CDR1 SEHNR, CDR2 FQNEAQ (reference sequence). V shed 5 bases, J shed 4 bases, and the junction held 8 bases outside the gene matches. The CDR3 nucleotides are TGTGCCAGCAGCCTCACCCAAGCGGGATACGAGCAGTACTTC. Encoded protein: CASSLTQAGYEQYF.

V usage is TRBV28 and J usage is TRBJ2-3; possible D gene TRBD2, 6 bases. Trimming took 4 bases from V and 3 from J, leaving 17 bases between them. CDR1 MDHEN and CDR2 SYDVKM come from the germline V gene. The CDR3 totals 16 residues. The CDR3 DNA is TGTGCCAGCAGTTCCCCTGCGGCGGGGCCTACAGATACGCAGTATTTT. Encoded protein: CASSSPAAGPTDTQYF.

This rearrangement joins TRBV4-1 to TRBJ2-7, with D perhaps matching TRBD2 (5 bases). The germline V gene encodes CDR1 MGHRA and CDR2 YSYEKL. The V end was cut by 3 bases, the J end by 7 bases, with 10 bases between. This CDR3 has 12 amino acids. The CDR3 protein is CASSHRGGEQYF. CDR3 DNA sequence: TGCGCCAGCAGCCACCGGGGTGGGGAGCAGTACTTC.

This chain uses TRBV6-6 with TRBJ2-7, with D hard to call. The CDR3 loop spans 12 amino acids. Trimming pared 5 bases from V and 4 bases from J, leaving 9 bases between. CDR1 MNHNY and CDR2 SVGAGI come from the germline V gene (reference sequence). CDR3 region: CASSPLFYEQYF. The CDR3 DNA is TGTGCCAGCAGTCCCCTTTTTTACGAGCAGTACTTC.

This clone has more than one count but fewer than ten. The chain has TRBV18 and TRBJ2-1; 8 bases align to TRBD1. This CDR3 region has 14 residues. After removal of 6 bases from V and 8 bases from J, the junction contained 9 bases not matched to a gene. In germline, CDR1 is KGHSH, CDR2 LQKENI. CDR3 sequence: CASSPRAGGDEQFF. CDR3 coding DNA: TGTGCCAGCTCCCCCCGGGCAGGGGGCGATGAGCAGTTCTTC. The entire variable domain, with the rest obtained from reference TRBV18 and TRBJ2-1, is as follows: NAGVMQNPRHLVRRRGQEARLRCSPMKGHSHVYWYRQLPEEGLKFMVYLQKENIIDESGMPKERFSAEFPKEGPSILRIQQVVRGDSAAYFCASSPRAGGDEQFFGPGTRLTVL.

The chain couples TRBV5-1 to TRBJ2-3; the D gene is possibly TRBD2 (6 bases). The V end was cut by 0 bases, the J end by 4 bases, with 15 bases between. Germline V gene sequence: CDR1 SGHRS, CDR2 YFSETQ. The CDR3 is 16 residues long. The DNA of the CDR3 is TGCGCCAGCAGCTTGGCCCTAGGAGGGGCCGCAGATACGCAGTATTTT. This sequence encodes CASSLALGGAADTQYF.

This clone was observed a handful of times. This chain links TRBV6-5 with TRBJ2-7; 8 positions agree with TRBD2. The V gene's germline CDR1 is MNHEY and CDR2 SVGAGI. The CDR3 totals 13 residues. V lost 8 bases, J lost 3 bases, and 6 bases stayed unmatched. In DNA form, the CDR3 reads TGTGCCAGCGGAACTAGCGGTGGCTACGAGCAGTACTTC. Protein: CASGTSGGYEQYF.

V and J are TRBV5-1 and TRBJ1-4; D is perhaps TRBD1 (5 bases). Germline CDR1 reads SGHRS; CDR2 reads YFSETQ. The CDR3 covers 15 residues. The V gene lost 4 bases and the J gene lost 3 bases, with 13 bases spanning the gap. The CDR3 region has the DNA TGCGCCAGCAGCGTAGCCGGGACTGCTAATGAAAAACTGTTTTTT. Residues: CASSVAGTANEKLFF.

The chain has TRBV4-3 and TRBJ2-7; TRBD2 matches 8 bases. The CDR3 is made up of 15 amino acids. The germline V gene encodes CDR1 LGHNA and CDR2 YSLEER. V was clipped by 1 base and J by 7 bases; unmatched bases: 9. The chain's CDR3 is CASSQGPGRAGEQYF. The CDR3 DNA reads as TGCGCCAGCAGCCAAGGTCCCGGGAGGGCGGGAGAGCAGTACTTC.

The rearrangement joins TRBV27 to TRBJ2-3; D might be TRBD2 (6 bases). The CDR3 loop spans 14 amino acids. Trimming removed 7 bases at V and 0 bases at J, with 11 bases between. Germline V gene lookup returns CDR1 MNHEY and CDR2 SMNVEV (reference sequence). The CDR3 bases are TGTGCCAGCACCCCGGGGGACAGCACAGATACGCAGTATTTT. Its protein is CASTPGDSTDTQYF.

The chain recombines TRBV5-1 with TRBJ1-1, with a weak D call TRBD1 (5 bases). Germline V gene data show CDR1 as SGHRS and CDR2 as YFSETQ. V lost 2 bases and J 6 bases, leaving 11 bases between the germline ends. CDR3 length: 13 residues. DNA for the CDR3: TGCGCCAGCAGCTTCGAGGGGAGGGCTGAAGCTTTCTTT. It is translated as CASSFEGRAEAFF. Full variable domain (rest looked up from reference TRBV5-1 and TRBJ1-1): KAGVTQTPRYLIKTRGQQVTLSCSPISGHRSVSWYQQTPGQGLQFLFEYFSETQRNKGNFPGRFSGRQFSNSRSEMNVSTLELGDSALYLCASSFEGRAEAFFGQGTRLTVV.

The V gene is TRBV7-2, the J gene TRBJ2-1, with TRBD2 as a possible D gene (6 bases). Per germline, CDR1 SGHTA and CDR2 FQGNSA. V was pared by 7 bases and J by 5 bases, with 9 bases between. The CDR3 consists of 12 residues. CDR3 sequence reads: CASNGLNNEQFF. The CDR3 DNA follows: TGTGCCAGCAACGGACTAAACAATGAGCAGTTCTTC.

The V call is TRBV27, the J call TRBJ1-1, with a possible D match to TRBD1 (5 bases). This CDR3 is 15 amino acids long. Between the trimmed V and J ends, which lost 0 bases and 1 base, there was a span of 9 bases. Germline V lookup: CDR1 MNHEY, CDR2 SMNVEV (reference sequence). The CDR3 region is CASSLSLGRNTEAFF. CDR3 nucleotide sequence: TGTGCCAGCAGTTTATCGCTGGGGCGGAACACTGAAGCTTTCTTT.

The chain carries TRBV5-5 and TRBJ1-2; no clear D gene. CDR1 and CDR2 from the germline V gene are SGHKS and YYEKEE (reference sequence). This CDR3 contains 13 residues. With 4 bases removed from V and 6 bases from J, the gap between germline ends came to 13 bases. CDR3 sequence: CASSIISGDGYTF. Here the CDR3 DNA reads TGTGCCAGCAGCATAATCTCCGGGGATGGCTACACCTTC.

J is TRBJ1-2 and V is TRBV29-1, with D possibly matching TRBD1 (5 bases). Trimming shortened V by 7 bases and J by 6 bases, and 18 bases separated the two germline ends. Germline V gene sequence: CDR1 SQVTM, CDR2 ANQGSEA. The CDR3 loop spans 13 amino acids. CDR3 sequence (DNA): TGCAGCGCTTTGATTGGGGGGTTGAATGGCTACACCTTC. Translation gives CSALIGGLNGYTF.

The chain employs TRBV5-1 and TRBJ2-7; tentative D call: TRBD2 (6 bases). CDR1 is SGHRS, CDR2 YFSETQ, per germline. V was clipped by 1 base and J by 4 bases, with 12 bases between them. This CDR3 has 14 residues. The CDR3 sequence: CASSLMEGIYEQYF. The DNA for the CDR3 is TGCGCCAGCAGCTTGATGGAGGGGATATACGAGCAGTACTTC.

The chain carries TRBV15 and TRBJ1-4, with 7 nucleotides matching TRBD1. V was clipped by 0 bases and J by 8 bases; unmatched bases: 6. CDR3 length: 15 residues. The germline CDR1 and CDR2 sequences are LNHNV and YYDKDF (reference sequence). CDR3 sequence: CATSRDRQGDEKLFF. CDR3 nucleotide sequence: TGTGCCACCAGCAGAGATAGGCAGGGGGACGAAAAACTGTTTTTT.

V gene TRBV7-9 combines with J gene TRBJ1-1; 8 nucleotides match TRBD1. Losses at the gene ends were 5 bases for V and 6 bases for J; bases not matched to a gene: 5. CDR1 is SEHNR and CDR2 is FQNEAQ in the germline V gene (reference sequence). This CDR3 is 13 amino acids long. CDR3 in DNA: TGTGCCAGCAGCAAAATGGACAGGGCTGAAGCTTTCTTT. Translated: CASSKMDRAEAFF.

The V gene is TRBV5-6, the J gene TRBJ1-6, with 10 bases matching TRBD1. Germline V gene lookup returns CDR1 SGHDT and CDR2 YYEEEE. Trimming cost V 7 bases and J 10 bases; bases outside gene matches: 8. CDR3 length equals 14 residues. The CDR3 DNA reads as TGTGCCAGCGCGGGACAGGGGCGGGGATCACCCCTCCACTTT. Translated, it gives CASAGQGRGSPLHF.

In its sample, this clone was seen once. The chain joins TRBV3-1 (or the pseudogene TRBV3-2) to TRBJ1-6; maybe TRBD1 (5 bases). V was pared by 3 bases and J by 8 bases, with 17 bases between. The CDR3 sequence is 16 residues long. Germline-derived CDR1 and CDR2 are LGHDT and YNNKEL (reference sequence). The CDR3 region is CASSQRGGTGDSPLHF. CDR3 coding DNA: TGTGCCAGCAGCCAGAGGGGTGGGACGGGAGATTCACCCCTCCACTTT.